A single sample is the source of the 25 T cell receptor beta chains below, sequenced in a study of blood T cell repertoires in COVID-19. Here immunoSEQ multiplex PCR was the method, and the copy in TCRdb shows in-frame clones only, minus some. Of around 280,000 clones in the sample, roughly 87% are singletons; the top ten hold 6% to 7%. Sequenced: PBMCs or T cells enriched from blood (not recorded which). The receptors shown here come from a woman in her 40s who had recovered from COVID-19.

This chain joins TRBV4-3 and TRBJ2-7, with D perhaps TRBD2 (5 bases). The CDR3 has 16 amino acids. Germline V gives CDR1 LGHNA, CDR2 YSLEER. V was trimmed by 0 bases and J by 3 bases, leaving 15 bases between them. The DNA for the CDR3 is TGCGCCAGCAGCCAAGATAGGCTCTCCCGGGACTACGAGCAGTACTTC. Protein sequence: CASSQDRLSRDYEQYF.

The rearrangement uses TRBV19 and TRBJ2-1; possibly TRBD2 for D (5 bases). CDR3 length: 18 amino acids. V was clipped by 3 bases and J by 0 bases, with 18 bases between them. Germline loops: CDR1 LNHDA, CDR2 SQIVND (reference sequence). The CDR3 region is CASSIRLVRRSSYNEQFF. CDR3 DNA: TGTGCCAGTAGTATTAGGTTAGTGAGGAGGAGCTCCTACAATGAGCAGTTCTTC.

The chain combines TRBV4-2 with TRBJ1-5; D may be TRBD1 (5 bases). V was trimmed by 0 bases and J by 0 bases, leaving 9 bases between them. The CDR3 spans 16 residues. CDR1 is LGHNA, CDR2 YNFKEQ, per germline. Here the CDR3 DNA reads TGTGCCAGCAGCCAAGAGGCCAGGGCTAGCAATCAGCCCCAGCATTTT. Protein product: CASSQEARASNQPQHF.

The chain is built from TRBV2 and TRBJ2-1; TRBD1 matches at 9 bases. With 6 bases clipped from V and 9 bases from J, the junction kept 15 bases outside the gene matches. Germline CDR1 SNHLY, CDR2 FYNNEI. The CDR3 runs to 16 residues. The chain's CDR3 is CASRASGTGPFGEQFF. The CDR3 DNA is TGTGCCAGCAGAGCCTCCGGGACAGGGCCCTTCGGTGAGCAGTTCTTC.

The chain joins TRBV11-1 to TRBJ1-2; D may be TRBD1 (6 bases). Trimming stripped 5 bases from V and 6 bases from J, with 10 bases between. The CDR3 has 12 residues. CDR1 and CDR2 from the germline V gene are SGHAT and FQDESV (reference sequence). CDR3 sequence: CASSLEGDGYTF. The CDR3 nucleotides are TGTGCCAGCAGCCTAGAGGGGGATGGCTACACCTTC.

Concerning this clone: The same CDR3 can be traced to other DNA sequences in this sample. For the CDR3, the DNA is TGTGCCAGCAGCGTAGGAGAAAACTATGGCTACACCTTC. It translates to CASSVGENYGYTF. The chain couples TRBV9 to TRBJ1-2; D ambiguous. The CDR3 totals 13 residues. CDR1 is SGDLS, CDR2 YYNGEE, per germline. The germline V and J ends were trimmed by 0 bases and 2 bases, with 5 bases remaining between them.

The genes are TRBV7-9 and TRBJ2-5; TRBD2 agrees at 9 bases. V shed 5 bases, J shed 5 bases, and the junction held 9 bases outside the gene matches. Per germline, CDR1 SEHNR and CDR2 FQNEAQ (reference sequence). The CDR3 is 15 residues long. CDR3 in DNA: TGTGCCAGCAGCCTTAGCGGGAGCCCTCTTGAGACCCAGTACTTC. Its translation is CASSLSGSPLETQYF.

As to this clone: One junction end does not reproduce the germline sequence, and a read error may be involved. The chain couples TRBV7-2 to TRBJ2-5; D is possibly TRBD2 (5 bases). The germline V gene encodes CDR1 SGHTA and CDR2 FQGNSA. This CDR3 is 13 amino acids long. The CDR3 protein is CASSLAPGETQYF. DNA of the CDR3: TGTGCCAGCAGCCTAGCACCCGGGGAGACCCAGTACTTC. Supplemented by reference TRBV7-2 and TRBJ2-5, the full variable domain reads GAGVSQSPSNKVTEKGKDVELRCDPISGHTALYWYRQSLGQGLEFLIYFQGNSAPDKSGLPSDRFSAERTGGSVSTLTIQRTQQEDSAVYLCASSLAPGETQYFGPGTRLLVL.

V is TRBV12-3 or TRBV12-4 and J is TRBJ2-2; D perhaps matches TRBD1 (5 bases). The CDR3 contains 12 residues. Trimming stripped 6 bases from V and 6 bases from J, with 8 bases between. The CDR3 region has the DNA TGTGCCAGCAGCCTAGGGGCCGGGGAGCTGTTTTTT. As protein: CASSLGAGELFF.

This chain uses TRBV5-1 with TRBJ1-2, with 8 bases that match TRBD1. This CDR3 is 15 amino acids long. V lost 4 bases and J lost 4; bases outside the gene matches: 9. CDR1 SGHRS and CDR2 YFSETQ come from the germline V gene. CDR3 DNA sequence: TGCGCCAGCAGCCAGACAGGGGCAGCCCTCTATGGCTACACCTTC. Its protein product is CASSQTGAALYGYTF.

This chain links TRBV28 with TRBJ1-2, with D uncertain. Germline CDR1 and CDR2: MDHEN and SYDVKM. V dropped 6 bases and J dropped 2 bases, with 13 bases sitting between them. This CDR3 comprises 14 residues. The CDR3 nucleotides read TGTGCCAGCAGCCCGACGCTGGGCAACTATGGCTACACCTTC. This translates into CASSPTLGNYGYTF.

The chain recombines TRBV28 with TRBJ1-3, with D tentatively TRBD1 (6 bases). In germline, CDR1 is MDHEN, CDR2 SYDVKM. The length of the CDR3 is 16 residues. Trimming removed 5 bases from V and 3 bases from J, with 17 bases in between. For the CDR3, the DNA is TGTGCCAGCAGTCCCCCCCAGGGGAGCGGTGGAAACACCATATATTTT. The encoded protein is CASSPPQGSGGNTIYF.

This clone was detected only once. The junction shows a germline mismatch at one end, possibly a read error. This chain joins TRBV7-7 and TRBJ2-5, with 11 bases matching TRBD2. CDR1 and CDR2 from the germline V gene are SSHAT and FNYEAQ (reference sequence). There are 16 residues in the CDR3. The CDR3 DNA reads TGTGCTAGCAGCACCGGGACTAGCGGTTCGAGGGAGACCCAGTACTTC. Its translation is CASSTGTSGSRETQYF.

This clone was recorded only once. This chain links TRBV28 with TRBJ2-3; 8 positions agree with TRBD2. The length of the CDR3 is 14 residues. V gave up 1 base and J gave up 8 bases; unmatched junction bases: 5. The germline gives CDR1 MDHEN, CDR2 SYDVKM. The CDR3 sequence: CASSLLAGGGTQYF. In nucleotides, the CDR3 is TGTGCCAGCAGTTTATTAGCCGGGGGGGGTACGCAGTATTTT.

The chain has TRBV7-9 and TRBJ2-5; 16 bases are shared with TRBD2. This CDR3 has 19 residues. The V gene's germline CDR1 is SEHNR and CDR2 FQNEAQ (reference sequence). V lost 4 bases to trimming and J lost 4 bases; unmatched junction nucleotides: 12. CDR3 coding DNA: TGTGCCAGCAGCTCAACCACTCCGGGACTAGCGGGAGGGCGAGAGACCCAGTACTTC. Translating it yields CASSSTTPGLAGGRETQYF.

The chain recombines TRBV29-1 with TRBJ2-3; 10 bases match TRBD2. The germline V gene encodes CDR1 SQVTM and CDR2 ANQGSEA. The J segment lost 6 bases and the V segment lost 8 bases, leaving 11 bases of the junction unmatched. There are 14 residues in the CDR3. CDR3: CSINSGTSADTQYF. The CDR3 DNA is TGCAGCATCAATTCCGGGACTAGCGCGGATACGCAGTATTTT.

DNA of the CDR3: TGTGCCAGTGTACCCCCGGGTGCAGATACGCAGTATTTT. This translates into CASVPPGADTQYF. The rearrangement links TRBV6-5 to TRBJ2-3; D gene unclear. CDR1 MNHEY and CDR2 SVGAGI come from the germline V gene. The CDR3 covers 13 residues. The ends were cut back, 9 bases at V and 4 bases at J, with 14 bases in the middle.

The CDR3 region has the DNA TGTGCCAGCGGGACGGTCGGGGGTTTTGGTGGCTACACCTTC. Residues: CASGTVGGFGGYTF. V usage is TRBV7-3 and J usage is TRBJ1-2, with D maybe TRBD1 (5 bases). The CDR3 consists of 14 residues. CDR1 is SGHTA, CDR2 FQGTGA, per germline. V lost 8 bases to trimming and J lost 7 bases, with 20 bases between them.

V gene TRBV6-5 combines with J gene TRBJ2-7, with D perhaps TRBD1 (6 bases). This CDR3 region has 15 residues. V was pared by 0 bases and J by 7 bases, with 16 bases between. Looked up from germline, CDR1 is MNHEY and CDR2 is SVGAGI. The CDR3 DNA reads TGTGCCAGCAGTTACTCGATGGGACAAGGGGTAGAGCAGTACTTC. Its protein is CASSYSMGQGVEQYF.

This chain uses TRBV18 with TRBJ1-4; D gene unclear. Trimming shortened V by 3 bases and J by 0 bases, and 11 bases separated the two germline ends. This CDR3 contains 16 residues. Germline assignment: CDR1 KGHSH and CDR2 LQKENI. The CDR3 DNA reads TGTGCCAGCTCACCTAATGGCCAGGCAACTAATGAAAAACTGTTTTTT. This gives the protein CASSPNGQATNEKLFF.

The CDR3 spells CASSLETSRVRTEAFF. The CDR3 DNA reads TGTGCCAGCAGCTTAGAAACATCCAGGGTAAGGACTGAAGCTTTCTTT. The J gene is TRBJ1-1, the V gene TRBV7-2; D might be TRBD1 (5 bases). V was pared by 1 base and J by 5 bases, with 17 bases between. There are 16 residues in the CDR3. Per the germline V gene, CDR1 is SGHTA and CDR2 is FQGNSA.

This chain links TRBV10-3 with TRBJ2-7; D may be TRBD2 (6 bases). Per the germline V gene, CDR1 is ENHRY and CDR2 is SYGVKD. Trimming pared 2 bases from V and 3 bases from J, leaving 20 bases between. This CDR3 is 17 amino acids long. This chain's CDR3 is CAISEGRETRFRYEQYF. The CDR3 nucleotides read TGTGCCATCAGTGAGGGAAGAGAGACTAGGTTCCGCTACGAGCAGTACTTC.

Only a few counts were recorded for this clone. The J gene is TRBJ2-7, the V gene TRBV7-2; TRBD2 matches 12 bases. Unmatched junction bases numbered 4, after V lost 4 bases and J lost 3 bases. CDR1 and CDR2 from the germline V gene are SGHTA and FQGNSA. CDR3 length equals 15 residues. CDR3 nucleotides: TGTGCCAGCAGCTGGACTAGCGGGAAAGACTACGAGCAGTACTTC. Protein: CASSWTSGKDYEQYF.

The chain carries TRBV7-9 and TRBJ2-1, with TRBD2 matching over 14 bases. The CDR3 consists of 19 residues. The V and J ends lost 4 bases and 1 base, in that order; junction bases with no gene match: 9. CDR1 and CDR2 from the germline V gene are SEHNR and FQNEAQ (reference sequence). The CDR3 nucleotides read TGTGCCAGCAGCTCAGCCCCGGGACTAGCGGGAGCGTCCTACAATGAGCAGTTCTTC. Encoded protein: CASSSAPGLAGASYNEQFF.

CDR3 amino acids: CASSDFGVLGYGYTF. In DNA, the CDR3 is TGTGCCAGCAGTGACTTCGGGGTCTTGGGCTATGGCTACACCTTC. The J gene is TRBJ1-2, the V gene TRBV6-4, with D unclear. CDR3 size: 15 residues. V was trimmed by 1 base and J by 4 bases, leaving 13 bases between them. The germline V gene encodes CDR1 MRHNA and CDR2 SNTAGT.